This T cell receptor beta chain was obtained from a study of T cells in Graves' hyperthyroidism and ophthalmopathy (dated by TCRdb to the late 2010s). Regarding the study in general: Peripheral blood was collected at initial diagnosis, before any treatment. The paper describes TCR Vbeta CDR3 sequencing of roughly 130 peripheral blood samples, made up of 43 ophthalmopathy patients, roughly 80 hyperthyroidism patients and 17 progressor patients. In addition, the study compared T-cell repertoires in thyroid tissue and in blood from six Graves' hyperthyroidism patients. An independent validation cohort of about 19 hyperthyroidism patients and 17 patients who later progressed to ophthalmopathy tested prospective prediction of ophthalmopathy. A discovery cohort of around 100 patients, about 43 with Graves' ophthalmopathy and 55 to 65 with stable Graves' hyperthyroidism, was used to find distinguishing TCR V-J signatures. After blood sampling, hyperthyroidism patients were treated with methimazole at a starting dose of 30 mg daily, and ophthalmopathy patients were treated with high-dose intravenous methylprednisolone. The 95 to 100 discovery patients were randomly divided into training and test sets at a 7:3 ratio.

Reading the germline V gene gives CDR1 MDHEN and CDR2 SYDVKM. V loses 3 bases at its end and J loses 8 bases; junction bases beyond the gene matches: 7. From cysteine to phenylalanine, the CDR3 is 14 amino acids long. Only the CDR3 portion is preserved as DNA: 42 bases, with reading frame beginning at the first base. Graves' hyperthyroidism was defined as stable when no progression to ophthalmopathy occurred over 18 months of follow-up. Hyperthyroidism patients were newly diagnosed, with disease duration under 2 months, and aged 18 to 65 years. Exclusion was applied to patients with uncontrolled infections, other autoimmune diseases, pregnancy or lactation. Diagnoses were based on clinical symptoms, serum thyroxine and TRAb, thyroid ultrasound and orbital computed tomography. PBMCs were isolated from roughly 10 ml of fresh peripheral blood by Ficoll-Paque density gradient centrifugation. Trizol reagent was used to extract total RNA, and RNA quality was then checked on an Agilent 2100 Bioanalyzer.

Beyond this particular receptor, the publication reports: A 13 V-J signature model separated ophthalmopathy from stable hyperthyroidism, with around 88% sensitivity and roughly 84% specificity in cross-validation and 80%/75% in testing. Sample size was not statistically predetermined, and investigators were not blinded to group allocation. In validation, the model predicted progression to ophthalmopathy a median of approximately 6.3 months before onset, with approximately 68% sensitivity and around 76% specificity. Most expanded thyroid clonotypes (frequency above 0.001) were also detected in blood, suggesting blood repertoires may reflect thyroid immune responses.

Amplification of TCR beta CDR3 regions was carried out from RNA transcripts. The TCR CDR3 was subjected to a first round of RT-PCR using the HTBI primer set and the Qiagen OneStep RT-PCR kit. A second multiplex PCR round built the libraries, followed by size selection and purification. The libraries were sequenced on an Illumina HiSeq2000 using paired-end 100 bp reads. The source study handled its data this way. SOAPnuke was used to process the raw data, throwing out any read that contained adapters or uncalled bases, had a mean Phred below 15, or lacked an exact constant-primer or identifier match. High-quality paired reads were merged using COPE v1.2.5, and each unique nucleotide sequence was defined as a clonotype. MiTCR v1.1 was used to align the clonotypes against IMGT TRBV, TRBD and TRBJ reference segments. The analysis included only V-J combinations with a frequency above 0.0001, which together covered about 99% of the repertoires. A TCS score was defined as the ratio between F50 (clonal expansion) and ExV (chaos), using BLOSUM62-based TCRdist between CDR3 peptides within each V-J. Welch's t-statistics and random forest reduced just over 500 V-J features to 13, which were used in a naive Bayes classifier (R e1071). TCRdb cleaned the public reads at Q25 with fastp, built clones with MiXCR and kept in-frame beta chains. Each record represents a unique CDR3 protein, reported with the most common genes and DNA among its rows. These V and J calls are TCRdb output, not the study's own analysis. This sample has around 620,000 distinct CDR3 sequences in its table, and 15% to 20% of those were observed once. The top ten constitute over 3.5% of the sample.

In its sample, this clonotype was seen many times. Its cognate antigen has yet to be identified. The record has no base qualities; no much larger clone is one base away. The chain is made from TRBV28 and TRBJ2-1, with 7 junctional bases fitting TRBD2. The sample comprised blood. This receptor was identified in a woman in her 30s with Graves' hyperthyroidism. The bases are TGTGCCAGCAGTTTTAATGCGGGGAGGGATGAGCAGTTCTTC. This gives the protein CASSFNAGRDEQFF.